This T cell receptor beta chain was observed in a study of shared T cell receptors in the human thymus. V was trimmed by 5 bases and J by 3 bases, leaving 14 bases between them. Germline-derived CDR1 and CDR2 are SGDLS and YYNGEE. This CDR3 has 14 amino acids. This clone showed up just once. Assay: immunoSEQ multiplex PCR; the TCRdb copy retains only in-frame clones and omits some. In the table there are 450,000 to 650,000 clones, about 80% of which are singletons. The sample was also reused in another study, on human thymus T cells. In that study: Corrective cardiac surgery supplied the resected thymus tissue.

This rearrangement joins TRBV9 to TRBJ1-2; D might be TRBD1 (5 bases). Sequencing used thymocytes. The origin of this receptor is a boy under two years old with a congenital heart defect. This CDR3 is CASSERGLDYGYTF. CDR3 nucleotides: TGTGCCAGCAGTGAAAGGGGTTTAGACTATGGCTACACCTTC.